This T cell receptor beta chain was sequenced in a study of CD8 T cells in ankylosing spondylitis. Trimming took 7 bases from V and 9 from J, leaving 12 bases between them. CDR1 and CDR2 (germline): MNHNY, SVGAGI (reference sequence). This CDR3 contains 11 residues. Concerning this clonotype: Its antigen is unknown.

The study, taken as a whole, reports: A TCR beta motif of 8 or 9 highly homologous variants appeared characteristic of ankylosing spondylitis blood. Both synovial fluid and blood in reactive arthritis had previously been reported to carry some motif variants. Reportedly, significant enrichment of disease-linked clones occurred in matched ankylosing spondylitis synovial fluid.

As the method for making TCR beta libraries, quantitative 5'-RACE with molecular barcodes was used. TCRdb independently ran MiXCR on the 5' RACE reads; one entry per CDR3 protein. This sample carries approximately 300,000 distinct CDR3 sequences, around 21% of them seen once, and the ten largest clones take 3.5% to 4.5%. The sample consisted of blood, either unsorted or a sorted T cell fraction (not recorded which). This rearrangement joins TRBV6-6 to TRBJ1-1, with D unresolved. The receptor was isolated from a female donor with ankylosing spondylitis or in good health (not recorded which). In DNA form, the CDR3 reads TGTGCCAGCACCAAGAGGACCCAAGCTTTCTTT. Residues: CASTKRTQAFF.